This T cell receptor (beta chain) was captured in a study of blood T cell repertoires in COVID-19. Study details: PBMCs, B-cell-depleted T cells, or T cells were the source of the cDNA or gDNA that made up the material.

The assay was immunoSEQ multiplex PCR, and TCRdb's table has in-frame clones only and misses some. This sample has about 270,000 clones, with around nine tenths found just once. Individuals aged about 18 to 100 years were recruited from 24 US areas. The sequenced sample was PBMCs or T cells enriched from blood (not recorded which). This receptor was obtained from a woman in her fifties or sixties who had recovered from COVID-19.

CDR3 in DNA: TGTGCCAGCAGCCCACCGGGACATCTCTACGAGCAGTACTTC. It specifies CASSPPGHLYEQYF. The rearrangement joins TRBV5-4 to TRBJ2-7; the D gene is possibly TRBD1 (6 bases). The CDR3 totals 14 residues. Trimming took 4 bases from V and 3 from J, leaving 14 bases between them. The germline CDR1 and CDR2 sequences are SGHNT and YYREEE (reference sequence).